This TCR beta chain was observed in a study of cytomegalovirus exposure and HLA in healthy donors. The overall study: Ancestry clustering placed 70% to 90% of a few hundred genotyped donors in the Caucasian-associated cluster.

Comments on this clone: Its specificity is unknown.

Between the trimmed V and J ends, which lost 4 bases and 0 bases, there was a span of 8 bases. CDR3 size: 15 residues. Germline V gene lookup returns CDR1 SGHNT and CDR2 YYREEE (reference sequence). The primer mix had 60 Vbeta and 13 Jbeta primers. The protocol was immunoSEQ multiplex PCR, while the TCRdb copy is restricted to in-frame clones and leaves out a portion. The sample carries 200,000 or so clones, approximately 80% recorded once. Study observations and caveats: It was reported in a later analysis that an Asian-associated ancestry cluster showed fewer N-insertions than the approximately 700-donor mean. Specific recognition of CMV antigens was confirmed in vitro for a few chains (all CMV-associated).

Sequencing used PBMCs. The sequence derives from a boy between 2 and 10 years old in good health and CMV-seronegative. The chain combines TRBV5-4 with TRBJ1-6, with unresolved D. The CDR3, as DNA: TGTGCCAGCAGCCCGAGGGTCTCCTATAATTCACCCCTCCACTTT. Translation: CASSPRVSYNSPLHF. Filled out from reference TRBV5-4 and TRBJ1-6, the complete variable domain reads ETGVTQSPTHLIKTRGQQVTLRCSSQSGHNTVSWYQQALGQGPQFIFQYYREEENGRGNFPPRFSGLQFPNYSSELNVNALELDDSALYLCASSPRVSYNSPLHFGNGTRLTVT.